A single sample is the source of the 26 T cell receptor beta chains below, sequenced in a study of blood T cell repertoires in COVID-19. Using immunoSEQ multiplex PCR, the repertoire was profiled, and TCRdb retains in-frame clones only, with some absent. The sample consists of 200,000 to 250,000 clones, roughly 85% of them appearing once. The sequenced material came from peripheral blood. The receptor source for this set is a man aged 50 or older who had recovered from COVID-19.

The J gene is TRBJ1-1, the V gene TRBV5-4; D not certain. CDR1 is SGHNT, CDR2 YYREEE, per germline (reference sequence). The V and J ends lost 0 bases and 2 bases respectively, with 14 bases between them. This CDR3 has 16 residues. In nucleotides, the CDR3 is TGTGCCAGCAGCTTGGGGAGGGTCCTAACTAACACTGAAGCTTTCTTT. Residues: CASSLGRVLTNTEAFF.

The chain joins TRBV5-5 to TRBJ1-2; weak D call: TRBD1 (5 bases). V dropped 0 bases and J dropped 6 bases, with 12 bases sitting between them. This CDR3 region has 14 residues. Germline CDR1 is SGHKS and CDR2 is YYEKEE (reference sequence). CDR3 sequence reads: CASSLDPGGDGYTF. CDR3 nucleotide sequence: TGTGCCAGCAGCTTGGACCCGGGGGGAGATGGCTACACCTTC.

This chain joins TRBV27 and TRBJ2-7; TRBD2 matches 9 bases. With 5 bases clipped from V and 2 bases from J, the junction kept 13 bases outside the gene matches. This CDR3 has 17 residues. Per the germline V gene, CDR1 is MNHEY and CDR2 is SMNVEV (reference sequence). CDR3 in DNA: TGTGCCAGCAGTCTTGCCATGACTAGCGGTTCCCCCTACGAGCAGTACTTC. It translates to CASSLAMTSGSPYEQYF.

This chain links TRBV9 with TRBJ2-5; TRBD2 aligns across 11 bases. Per the germline V gene, CDR1 is SGDLS and CDR2 is YYNGEE. With V trimmed by 0 bases and J by 9 bases, 13 bases remained unmatched. The CDR3 is 17 amino acids. CDR3 nucleotides: TGTGCCAGCAGCGTAGGGGCCGGGACTAGCGGAAGGGGGGCCCAGTACTTC. Amino acids: CASSVGAGTSGRGAQYF.

This clone was recorded once. This chain connects TRBV10-1 to TRBJ1-1, with TRBD1 as a possible D gene (5 bases). V lost 6 bases and J lost 0, with 8 bases in between. The CDR3 sequence is 13 residues long. From germline, CDR1 is WNHNN and CDR2 SYGVQD (reference sequence). CDR3 coding DNA: TGCGCCAGCAGGGACAACCTGAACACTGAAGCTTTCTTT. It specifies CASRDNLNTEAFF.

V gene TRBV5-1 combines with J gene TRBJ2-7; 11 nucleotides align to TRBD2. Germline V gives CDR1 SGHRS, CDR2 YFSETQ. V lost 0 bases, J lost 4 bases, and 9 bases stayed unmatched. This CDR3 contains 17 residues. The CDR3 sequence: CASSLEVAGGPGYEQYF. CDR3 coding DNA: TGCGCCAGCAGCTTGGAGGTAGCGGGAGGGCCAGGATACGAGCAGTACTTC.

CDR3 DNA: TGTGCCAGCAGCTTAGCGGGAGGATATTTCTACAATGAGCAGTTCTTC. Translated, it gives CASSLAGGYFYNEQFF. The genes are TRBV7-8 and TRBJ2-1; possibly TRBD2 for D (6 bases). The length of the CDR3 is 16 residues. Trimming removed 0 bases from V and 3 bases from J, with 12 bases in between. Germline V gene sequence: CDR1 SGHVS, CDR2 FQNEAQ.

Concerning this clone itself: The same CDR3 can be traced to other DNA sequences in this sample. CDR3 sequence (DNA): TGTGCCAGCAGCCTAAGCACAGATACGCAGTATTTT. Its protein is CASSLSTDTQYF. The chain uses TRBV5-4 and TRBJ2-3; D unclear. This CDR3 has 12 residues. Germline V gene sequence: CDR1 SGHNT, CDR2 YYREEE (reference sequence). V was clipped by 4 bases and J by 0 bases, with 3 bases between them.

In DNA form, the CDR3 reads TGCGCCAGCAGCCCCCGACCGGGACAACCCTACGAGCAGTACTTC. Its protein product is CASSPRPGQPYEQYF. The chain combines TRBV5-1 with TRBJ2-7; D might be TRBD1 (6 bases). This CDR3 has 15 residues. The germline V gene encodes CDR1 SGHRS and CDR2 YFSETQ. The V end lost 4 bases, the J end lost 2 bases, and 16 bases lay between the germline ends. The variable domain in full, with the rest retrieved from reference TRBV5-1 and TRBJ2-7, is KAGVTQTPRYLIKTRGQQVTLSCSPISGHRSVSWYQQTPGQGLQFLFEYFSETQRNKGNFPGRFSGRQFSNSRSEMNVSTLELGDSALYLCASSPRPGQPYEQYFGPGTRLTVT.

This clone has just one count. This chain connects TRBV10-1 to TRBJ2-1; 7 bases fit TRBD2. Looked up from germline, CDR1 is WNHNN and CDR2 is SYGVQD (reference sequence). V gave up 0 bases and J gave up 9 bases; unmatched junction bases: 5. This CDR3 contains 14 residues. The CDR3 here is CASSESAGVREQFF. In DNA, the CDR3 is TGCGCCAGCAGTGAGTCGGCGGGAGTACGTGAGCAGTTCTTC.

V usage is TRBV5-1 and J usage is TRBJ2-5; 11 nucleotides align to TRBD2. Judging by the DNA end, TRBJ2-7 fits better; the J call may be wrong. The CDR3 loop spans 15 amino acids. CDR1 is SGHRS, CDR2 YFSETQ, per germline. CDR3 DNA: TGCGCCAGCAGCTTTTCGACTAGCGGGATGTACGAGCAGTACTTC. Translated: CASSFSTSGMYEQYF.

This chain links TRBV27 with TRBJ1-1, with TRBD1 as a possible D gene (6 bases). Trimming cost V 5 bases and J 1 base, with 11 bases left between them. Germline V gives CDR1 MNHEY, CDR2 SMNVEV (reference sequence). This CDR3 has 14 residues. The CDR3 DNA follows: TGTGCCAGCAGTAACCGGACAGCGAACACTGAAGCTTTCTTT. Translating it yields CASSNRTANTEAFF.

V gene TRBV19 combines with J gene TRBJ1-5; TRBD1 is a possible D gene (5 bases). The CDR3 spans 17 residues. CDR1 is LNHDA, CDR2 SQIVND, per germline (reference sequence). The V gene lost 7 bases and the J gene lost 11 bases, with 30 bases spanning the gap. The CDR3 reads CASTPLGEPAGRVAQHF. The CDR3 DNA follows: TGTGCCAGTACCCCTTTGGGGGAGCCAGCGGGGAGGGTGGCCCAGCATTTT.

The rearrangement uses TRBV10-2 and TRBJ2-7; D is uncertain. This CDR3 region has 13 residues. The V gene lost 4 bases and the J gene lost 2 bases, with 9 bases spanning the gap. Germline V gene lookup returns CDR1 WSHSY and CDR2 SAAADI. CDR3 DNA: TGCGCCAGCAGTGCCAGACACACCTACGAGCAGTACTTC. Translated, it gives CASSARHTYEQYF.

The chain links TRBV19 to TRBJ1-2, with D tentatively TRBD1 (6 bases). Between the trimmed V and J ends, which lost 9 bases and 2 bases, there was a span of 10 bases. Germline-derived CDR1 and CDR2 are LNHDA and SQIVND (reference sequence). The CDR3 runs 12 residues. The CDR3 spells CASQDRNYGYTF. In DNA, the CDR3 is TGTGCCAGCCAAGACAGGAACTATGGCTACACCTTC.

The V and J genes are TRBV4-1 and TRBJ2-1; no definite D call. Looked up from germline, CDR1 is MGHRA and CDR2 is YSYEKL. Trimming left V 1 base short and J 0 bases short, with 10 bases between. The CDR3 loop spans 16 amino acids. The CDR3 reads CASSQVNLVSYNEQFF. CDR3 nucleotides: TGCGCCAGCAGCCAAGTTAACTTGGTCTCCTACAATGAGCAGTTCTTC.

The count of this clone is one. The V gene is TRBV6-1, the J gene TRBJ2-1; 9 nucleotides agree with TRBD2. The CDR3 totals 16 residues. V lost 4 bases, J lost 7 bases, and 11 bases stayed unmatched. The germline V gene encodes CDR1 MNHNS and CDR2 SASEGT. Here the CDR3 DNA reads TGTGCCAGCAGTGGAGTAGCGGGAGAGGGCGGGAATGAGCAGTTCTTC. Translated, it gives CASSGVAGEGGNEQFF.

The gene calls are TRBV19 and TRBJ1-1; D may be TRBD1 (5 bases). Per germline, CDR1 LNHDA and CDR2 SQIVND (reference sequence). The V and J ends lost 11 bases and 1 base respectively, with 17 bases between them. CDR3 length equals 14 residues. This CDR3 is CASGPGPGNTEAFF. CDR3 bases: TGTGCCTCAGGCCCAGGGCCAGGGAACACTGAAGCTTTCTTT.

This chain connects TRBV15 to TRBJ1-5; TRBD1 aligns across 9 bases. Trimming took 1 base from V and 4 from J; bases not matched to a gene: 5. From germline, CDR1 is LNHNV and CDR2 YYDKDF (reference sequence). CDR3 length: 16 amino acids. The DNA for the CDR3 is TGTGCCACCAGCAGAGCGGGACAGGGAATGAATCAGCCCCAGCATTTT. It specifies CATSRAGQGMNQPQHF.

The V and J genes are TRBV5-1 and TRBJ1-2, with TRBD1 matching 7 bases. Looked up from germline, CDR1 is SGHRS and CDR2 is YFSETQ. J was trimmed by 0 bases and V by 4 bases; bases with no gene match: 6. The CDR3 is made up of 15 amino acids. The CDR3 protein is CASSQTGPANYGYTF. CDR3 sequence (DNA): TGCGCCAGCAGCCAGACAGGGCCAGCTAACTATGGCTACACCTTC.

The chain links TRBV3-1 (or the pseudogene TRBV3-2) to TRBJ1-1; 8 bases fit TRBD1. The CDR3 is 15 residues long. Germline V gene lookup returns CDR1 LGHDT and CDR2 YNNKEL (reference sequence). V gave up 1 base and J gave up 3 bases; unmatched junction bases: 4. The CDR3 region is CASSQGRTGYTEAFF. CDR3 sequence (DNA): TGTGCCAGCAGCCAAGGACGGACAGGGTACACTGAAGCTTTCTTT.

The chain couples TRBV7-2 to TRBJ1-2; D possibly corresponds to TRBD1 (5 bases). CDR3 size: 15 residues. The V gene lost 5 bases and the J gene lost 0 bases, with 13 bases spanning the gap. Germline V CDR1 and CDR2: SGHTA, FQGNSA. The DNA of the CDR3 is TGTGCCAGCAGCCTAAGGGGTACAGCTAACTATGGCTACACCTTC. It translates to CASSLRGTANYGYTF.

This chain uses TRBV10-3 with TRBJ2-3; TRBD2 matches at 15 bases. The CDR3 loop spans 19 amino acids. The junction had 16 bases not matched to a gene; V was cut back by 2 bases and J by 10 bases. The germline V gene encodes CDR1 ENHRY and CDR2 SYGVKD. CDR3 DNA sequence: TGTGCCATCAGTGAGGTAGTCCCCCGGGAGGGACTAGCGGGAGGAGCGCAGTATTTT. Translating it yields CAISEVVPREGLAGGAQYF.

The chain is built from TRBV5-1 and TRBJ2-1, with TRBD2 matching 13 bases. Trimming cost V 4 bases and J 8 bases; bases outside gene matches: 9. The CDR3 is 16 residues long. Germline CDR1 and CDR2: SGHRS and YFSETQ. CDR3 bases: TGCGCCAGCAGCCACCGGACTAGCGGGAGTAACGATGAGCAGTTCTTC. It specifies CASSHRTSGSNDEQFF.

The V call is TRBV7-9, the J call TRBJ1-5; the D is unclear. The germline V and J ends were trimmed by 7 bases and 7 bases, with 11 bases remaining between them. CDR3 size: 12 residues. Germline assignment: CDR1 SEHNR and CDR2 FQNEAQ (reference sequence). CDR3 nucleotide sequence: TGTGCCAGCAACCCTCGGAGGCAGCCCCAGCATTTT. Translation: CASNPRRQPQHF.

V gene TRBV7-9 combines with J gene TRBJ1-2; possibly TRBD1 for D (5 bases). Deletions cut 5 bases from V and 4 bases from J, with 17 bases between. The germline V gene has CDR1 SEHNR and CDR2 FQNEAQ (reference sequence). The CDR3 contains 15 residues. The CDR3 DNA reads as TGTGCCAGCAGCGAAATGGGGGGGTCTACCTATGGCTACACCTTC. Translated, it gives CASSEMGGSTYGYTF.